The 26 T cell receptor beta chains below all came from one sample that was sequenced in a study of T cells in Graves' hyperthyroidism and ophthalmopathy (dated by TCRdb to 2018 to 2020). The library was produced with multiplex PCR. These reads were obtained on an Illumina HiSeq 2000. The TCR beta CDR3 regions were amplified from the RNA transcripts. The first round of RT-PCR for the TCR CDR3 was performed with the HTBI primer set and the Qiagen OneStep RT-PCR kit. TCRdb passed the public sequencing reads through fastp at Q25 and MiXCR, retaining productive beta sequences. Each CDR3 protein appears once, grouped with its most common genes and DNA. Here the sample has around 690,000 distinct CDR3 sequences; around a sixth occur a single time. Roughly 16% of the sample goes to the ten largest clones. Sample: blood. The source of these receptors is a man in his forties or fifties with Graves' hyperthyroidism.

This clonotype came up many times. The chain has TRBV6-1 and TRBJ1-3; 11 bases fit TRBD1. Losses at the gene ends were 5 bases for V and 4 bases for J; bases not matched to a gene: 4. Germline V gene sequence: CDR1 MNHNS, CDR2 SASEGT. This CDR3 has 15 amino acids. CDR3 in amino acids: CASSRRTGGGNTIYF. DNA of the CDR3: TGTGCCAGCAGTCGGCGGACAGGGGGCGGAAACACCATATATTTT.

In its sample, this clonotype was seen many times. The CDR3 region has the DNA TGTGCCAGCAGTTACCCGACAGGGGCTCAAGAGACCCAGTACTTC. Residues: CASSYPTGAQETQYF. The chain couples TRBV6-2 or TRBV6-3 to TRBJ2-5, with TRBD1 matching over 8 bases. The CDR3 spans 15 residues. V shed 2 bases, J shed 2 bases, and the junction held 4 bases outside the gene matches. Germline V lookup: CDR1 MNHEY, CDR2 SVGEGT.

This clonotype was counted a few times. The rearrangement uses TRBV7-8 and TRBJ2-7; 10 bases are shared with TRBD2. The germline V gene encodes CDR1 SGHVS and CDR2 FQNEAQ. J was trimmed by 9 bases and V by 2 bases; bases with no gene match: 10. This CDR3 is 15 amino acids long. Here the CDR3 DNA reads TGTGCCAGCAGCTTACGGCTAGCGGGAGAGTTCGGGCAGTACTTC. Amino acid sequence: CASSLRLAGEFGQYF.

The J gene is TRBJ1-2, the V gene TRBV6-1; 7 bases line up with TRBD1. Unmatched junction bases numbered 12, after V lost 6 bases and J lost 5 bases. Germline V gives CDR1 MNHNS, CDR2 SASEGT. This CDR3 region has 15 residues. CDR3 amino acids: CASSRTGVGIYGYTF. The CDR3 nucleotides read TGTGCCAGCAGCCGAACAGGGGTGGGAATTTATGGCTACACCTTC.

With respect to this clonotype: At one boundary the junction diverges from the germline segment, which might be a read error. J is TRBJ1-1 and V is TRBV25-1, with D unresolved. Per germline, CDR1 MGHDK and CDR2 SYGVNS. The CDR3 totals 12 residues. This CDR3 is CAGSVEGSEAFF. The CDR3 coding sequence is TGTGCCGGCAGTGTGGAGGGTTCTGAAGCTTTCTTT. The full variable domain, completed using reference TRBV25-1 and TRBJ1-1, is EADIYQTPRYLVIGTGKKITLECSQTMGHDKMYWYQQDPGMELHLIHYSYGVNSTEKGDLSSESTVSRIRTEHFPLTLESARPSHTSQYLCAGSVEGSEAFFGQGTRLTVV.

The chain is built from TRBV19 and TRBJ1-2; D is undetermined. The CDR3 covers 17 residues. Germline loops: CDR1 LNHDA, CDR2 SQIVND (reference sequence). The V end lost 7 bases, the J end lost 5 bases, and 26 bases lay between the germline ends. CDR3 in DNA: TGTGCCAGTACCGATTATACTCCGGGCCCCCAGCGGTATGGCTACACCTTC. Its translation is CASTDYTPGPQRYGYTF.

The gene calls are TRBV7-9 and TRBJ2-1; D is ambiguous. There are 15 residues in the CDR3. Germline V gene data show CDR1 as SEHNR and CDR2 as FQNEAQ (reference sequence). V was cut by 5 bases and J by 8 bases, with 19 bases left in between. The DNA for the CDR3 is TGTGCCAGCAGCAACCGGGCTCCCTCGTGGGATGAGCAGTTCTTC. This encodes CASSNRAPSWDEQFF.

This clonotype was recorded many times. The V gene is TRBV4-1, the J gene TRBJ2-1, with 8 bases that match TRBD2. The germline CDR1 and CDR2 sequences are MGHRA and YSYEKL. The CDR3 covers 13 residues. J lost 10 bases, V lost 0 bases, and 2 bases had no gene match. The CDR3 protein is CASSQERLAEQFF. Here the CDR3 DNA reads TGCGCCAGCAGCCAAGAACGACTAGCGGAGCAGTTCTTC.

This clonotype turned up a few times. This rearrangement joins TRBV18 to TRBJ1-1; possibly TRBD1 for D (5 bases). Trimming took off 3 bases at V and 2 bases at J, with 13 bases between the two ends. CDR3 length: 15 residues. Germline values: CDR1 KGHSH, CDR2 LQKENI. DNA for the CDR3: TGTGCCAGCTCACCGGGAGGGGCGGATAACACTGAAGCTTTCTTT. Amino acid sequence: CASSPGGADNTEAFF.

The rearrangement uses TRBV7-2 and TRBJ1-3, with D maybe TRBD1 (5 bases). V was shortened by 5 bases and J by 7 bases, with 15 bases between the two germline ends. The CDR3 has 14 amino acids. Germline lookup yields CDR1 SGHTA and CDR2 FQGNSA. CDR3 DNA: TGTGCCAGCAGCGGGGGGGATCCCGGGAACACCATATATTTT. The encoded protein is CASSGGDPGNTIYF.

This clonotype was picked up many times. The V and J genes are TRBV28 and TRBJ2-2; D unresolved. CDR1 is MDHEN and CDR2 is SYDVKM in the germline V gene. The ends were cut back, 7 bases at V and 2 bases at J, with 14 bases in the middle. This CDR3 contains 15 residues. The chain's CDR3 is CASNRRKVNTGELFF. Here the CDR3 DNA reads TGTGCCAGCAATCGGCGCAAGGTTAACACCGGGGAGCTGTTTTTT.

V usage is TRBV5-1 and J usage is TRBJ2-5; tentative D call: TRBD1 (5 bases). Germline V gene data show CDR1 as SGHRS and CDR2 as YFSETQ. V was clipped by 4 bases and J by 5 bases, with 12 bases between them. The CDR3 length is 13 residues. Here the CDR3 reads CASSLTAGETQYF. The CDR3 DNA is TGCGCCAGCAGCCTGACAGCAGGGGAGACCCAGTACTTC.

This clonotype was found a few times. In DNA, the CDR3 is TGTGCCAGCAGCTCCCGACAGGTTGATGGCTACACCTTC. Protein: CASSSRQVDGYTF. The chain recombines TRBV13 with TRBJ1-2; TRBD1 is a possible D gene (6 bases). V was clipped by 4 bases and J by 6 bases, with 12 bases between them. This CDR3 comprises 13 residues. Germline V gives CDR1 PRHDT, CDR2 FYEKMQ (reference sequence).

The CDR3 reads CASSKGLAGIATDTQYF. As DNA, the CDR3 is TGTGCCAGTAGTAAAGGACTAGCGGGAATAGCTACAGATACGCAGTATTTT. This chain connects TRBV19 to TRBJ2-3; 12 nucleotides align to TRBD2. The J segment lost 3 bases and the V segment lost 4 bases, leaving 8 bases of the junction unmatched. CDR1 and CDR2 from the germline V gene are LNHDA and SQIVND (reference sequence). The CDR3 is made up of 17 amino acids.

Many counts were recorded for this clonotype. The genes are TRBV5-1 and TRBJ1-4; D uncertain. CDR1 and CDR2 (germline): SGHRS, YFSETQ. The CDR3 contains 14 residues. Trimming cost V 1 base and J 4 bases, with 8 bases left between them. The CDR3 DNA sequence: TGCGCCAGCAGCTTGTTCAGTATTAATGAAAAACTGTTTTTT. Translation: CASSLFSINEKLFF. Complete variable domain (other parts from reference TRBV5-1 and TRBJ1-4): KAGVTQTPRYLIKTRGQQVTLSCSPISGHRSVSWYQQTPGQGLQFLFEYFSETQRNKGNFPGRFSGRQFSNSRSEMNVSTLELGDSALYLCASSLFSINEKLFFGSGTQLSVL.

This clonotype was found a few times. The chain links TRBV29-1 to TRBJ1-2; no clear D gene. Looked up from germline, CDR1 is SQVTM and CDR2 is ANQGSEA. Trimming removed 6 bases from V and 5 bases from J, with 7 bases in between. This CDR3 spans 10 amino acids. The CDR3 is CSVDRYGYTF. As DNA, the CDR3 is TGCAGCGTGGACCGATATGGCTACACCTTC.

CDR3 protein: CATLNSREQFF. The CDR3 region has the DNA TGTGCCACCCTAAACTCTAGGGAGCAGTTCTTC. The J gene is TRBJ2-1, the V gene TRBV19; no clear D gene. Germline CDR1 LNHDA, CDR2 SQIVND (reference sequence). The CDR3 sequence is 11 residues long. Trimming took 10 bases from V and 10 from J, leaving 14 bases between them.

In this sample, this clonotype turned up a few times. The chain joins TRBV11-2 to TRBJ2-1; 10 nucleotides agree with TRBD1. The V and J ends lost 5 bases and 9 bases, in that order; junction bases with no gene match: 13. Germline V gives CDR1 SGHAT, CDR2 FQNNGV. The CDR3 loop spans 16 amino acids. The CDR3 DNA sequence: TGTGCCAGCAGCGACCCGGGACAGGGGAGATTTGGTGAGCAGTTCTTC. Residues: CASSDPGQGRFGEQFF.

Ten or more counts support this clonotype. The genes are TRBV5-1 and TRBJ2-1; 10 bases fit TRBD2. The V segment lost 6 bases and the J segment 1 base; nucleotides outside the gene matches: 7. Germline values: CDR1 SGHRS, CDR2 YFSETQ. There are 16 residues in the CDR3. The CDR3 DNA sequence: TGCGCCAGCACGATATTAGCGGGAGGTTCCTACAATGAGCAGTTCTTC. As protein: CASTILAGGSYNEQFF.

This clonotype was detected many times. J is TRBJ2-6 and V is TRBV3-1; D is uncertain. From germline, CDR1 is LGHDT and CDR2 YNNKEL (reference sequence). The ends were cut back, 3 bases at V and 0 bases at J, with 12 bases in the middle. There are 17 residues in the CDR3. The CDR3 coding sequence is TGTGCCAGCAGCCAGCCCTCATGGGGCTCTGGGGCCAACGTCCTGACTTTC. Translated, it gives CASSQPSWGSGANVLTF.

This clonotype was found a few times. The V call is TRBV4-3, the J call TRBJ1-4; D is unresolved. CDR1 and CDR2 from the germline V gene are LGHNA and YSLEER. This CDR3 has 15 amino acids. The V and J ends lost 0 bases and 0 bases respectively, with 5 bases between them. CDR3 protein: CASSQDRATNEKLFF. CDR3 nucleotides: TGCGCCAGCAGCCAAGATAGGGCAACTAATGAAAAACTGTTTTTT.

This clonotype was detected only a few times. J is TRBJ2-2 and V is TRBV24-1; no clear D gene. The CDR3 runs 14 residues. V was trimmed by 8 bases and J by 0 bases, leaving 9 bases between them. Germline CDR1 reads KGHDR; CDR2 reads SFDVKD. Written as DNA, the CDR3 is TGTGCCACCACCGGACCCGCGAACACCGGGGAGCTGTTTTTT. It translates to CATTGPANTGELFF.

This clonotype occurred many times. This chain connects TRBV2 to TRBJ1-2; 11 bases are shared with TRBD1. The J segment lost 5 bases and the V segment lost 7 bases, leaving 6 bases of the junction unmatched. Germline V gene sequence: CDR1 SNHLY, CDR2 FYNNEI. The CDR3 has 14 amino acids. The CDR3 loop reads CASTRTGGSYGYTF. DNA for the CDR3: TGTGCCAGCACAAGGACAGGGGGCTCTTATGGCTACACCTTC.

This clonotype was detected ten times or more. The V call is TRBV27, the J call TRBJ2-7, with 8 bases that match TRBD2. The V gene's germline CDR1 is MNHEY and CDR2 SMNVEV (reference sequence). The CDR3 is 15 residues long. V was pared by 0 bases and J by 0 bases, with 1 base of the junction left unmatched. CDR3 sequence reads: CASSLSSGVSYEQYF. As DNA, the CDR3 is TGTGCCAGCAGTTTATCTAGCGGGGTCTCCTACGAGCAGTACTTC.

This clonotype has just a few counts. The genes are TRBV24-1 and TRBJ2-3; D gene ambiguous. The length of the CDR3 is 15 residues. V lost 1 base, J lost 1 base, and 8 bases lay in between. Per the germline V gene, CDR1 is KGHDR and CDR2 is SFDVKD. CDR3 sequence: CATSDFTPGTDTQYF. The CDR3 nucleotides are TGTGCCACCAGTGATTTTACTCCCGGCACAGATACGCAGTATTTT.

This clonotype showed up many times. The chain joins TRBV19 to TRBJ1-2; D is perhaps TRBD1 (5 bases). The CDR3 extends over 15 amino acids. Per the germline V gene, CDR1 is LNHDA and CDR2 is SQIVND (reference sequence). With 8 bases removed from V and 0 bases from J, the gap between germline ends came to 16 bases. CDR3 residues: CASQPGDASNYGYTF. CDR3 DNA: TGTGCCAGTCAACCCGGGGACGCTTCTAACTATGGCTACACCTTC.